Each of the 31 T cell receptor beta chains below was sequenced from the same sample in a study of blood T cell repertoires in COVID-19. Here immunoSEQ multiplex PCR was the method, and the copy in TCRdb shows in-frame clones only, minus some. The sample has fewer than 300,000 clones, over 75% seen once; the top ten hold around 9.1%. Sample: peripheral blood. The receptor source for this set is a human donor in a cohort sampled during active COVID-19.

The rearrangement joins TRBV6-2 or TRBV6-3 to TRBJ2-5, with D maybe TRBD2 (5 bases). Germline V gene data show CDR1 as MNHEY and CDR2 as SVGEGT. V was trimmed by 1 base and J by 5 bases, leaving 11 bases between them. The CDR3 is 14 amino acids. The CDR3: CASSYLVGVETQYF. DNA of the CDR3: TGTGCCAGCAGTTACTTGGTCGGGGTGGAGACCCAGTACTTC.

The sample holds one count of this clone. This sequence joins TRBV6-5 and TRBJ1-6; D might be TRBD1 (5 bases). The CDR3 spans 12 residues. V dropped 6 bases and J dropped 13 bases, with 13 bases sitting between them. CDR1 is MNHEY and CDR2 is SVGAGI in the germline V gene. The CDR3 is CASRRPGGPLHF. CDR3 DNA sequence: TGTGCCAGCAGACGCCCGGGGGGGCCCCTCCACTTT.

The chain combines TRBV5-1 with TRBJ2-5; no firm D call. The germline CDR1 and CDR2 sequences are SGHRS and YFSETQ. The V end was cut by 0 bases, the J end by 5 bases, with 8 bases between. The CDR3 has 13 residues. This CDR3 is CASSLGPGETQYF. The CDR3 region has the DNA TGCGCCAGCAGCTTGGGTCCCGGGGAGACCCAGTACTTC.

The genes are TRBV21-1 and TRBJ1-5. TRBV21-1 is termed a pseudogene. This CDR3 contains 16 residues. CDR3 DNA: TGTGCCAGCACCCGACCGGGAGGAGGGGTAGATCAGCCCCAGCATTTT. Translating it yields CASTRPGGGVDQPQHF.

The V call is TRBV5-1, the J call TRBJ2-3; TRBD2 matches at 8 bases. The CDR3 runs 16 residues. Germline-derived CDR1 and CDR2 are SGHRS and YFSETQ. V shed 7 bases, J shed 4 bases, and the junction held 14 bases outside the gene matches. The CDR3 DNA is TGCGCCAGCGCCCTTGACGGTAGCGGGAACTCAGATACGCAGTATTTT. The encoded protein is CASALDGSGNSDTQYF. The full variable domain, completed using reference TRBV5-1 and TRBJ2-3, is KAGVTQTPRYLIKTRGQQVTLSCSPISGHRSVSWYQQTPGQGLQFLFEYFSETQRNKGNFPGRFSGRQFSNSRSEMNVSTLELGDSALYLCASALDGSGNSDTQYFGPGTRLTVL.

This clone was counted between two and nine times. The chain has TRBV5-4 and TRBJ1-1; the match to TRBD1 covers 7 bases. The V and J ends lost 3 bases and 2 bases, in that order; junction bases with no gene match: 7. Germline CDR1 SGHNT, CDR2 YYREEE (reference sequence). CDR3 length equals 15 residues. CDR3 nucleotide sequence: TGTGCCAGCAGCTCAAGACAGGGAAAAAACACTGAAGCTTTCTTT. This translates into CASSSRQGKNTEAFF.

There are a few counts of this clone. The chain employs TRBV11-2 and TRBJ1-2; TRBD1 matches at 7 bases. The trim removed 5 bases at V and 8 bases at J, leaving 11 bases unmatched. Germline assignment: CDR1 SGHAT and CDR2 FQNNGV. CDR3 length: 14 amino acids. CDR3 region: CASSTQQGIGGYTF. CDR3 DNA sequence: TGTGCCAGCAGCACCCAACAGGGGATAGGCGGCTACACCTTC. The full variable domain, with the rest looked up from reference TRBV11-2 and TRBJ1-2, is EAGVAQSPRYKIIEKRQSVAFWCNPISGHATLYWYQQILGQGPKLLIQFQNNGVVDDSQLPKDRFSAERLKGVDSTLKIQPAKLEDSAVYLCASSTQQGIGGYTFGSGTRLTVV.

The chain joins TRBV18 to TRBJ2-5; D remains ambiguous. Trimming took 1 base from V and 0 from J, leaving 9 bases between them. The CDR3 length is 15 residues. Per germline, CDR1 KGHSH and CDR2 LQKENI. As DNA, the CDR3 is TGTGCCAGCTCACCACGGAGACTCCACCAAGAGACCCAGTACTTC. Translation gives CASSPRRLHQETQYF. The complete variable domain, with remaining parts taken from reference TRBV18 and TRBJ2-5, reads NAGVMQNPRHLVRRRGQEARLRCSPMKGHSHVYWYRQLPEEGLKFMVYLQKENIIDESGMPKERFSAEFPKEGPSILRIQQVVRGDSAAYFCASSPRRLHQETQYFGPGTRLLVL.

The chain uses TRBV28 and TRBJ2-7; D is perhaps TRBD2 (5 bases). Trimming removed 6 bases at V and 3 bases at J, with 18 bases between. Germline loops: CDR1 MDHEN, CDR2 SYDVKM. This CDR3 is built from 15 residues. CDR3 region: CASSPIEGFVYEQYF. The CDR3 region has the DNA TGTGCCAGCAGCCCAATCGAGGGTTTTGTCTACGAGCAGTACTTC.

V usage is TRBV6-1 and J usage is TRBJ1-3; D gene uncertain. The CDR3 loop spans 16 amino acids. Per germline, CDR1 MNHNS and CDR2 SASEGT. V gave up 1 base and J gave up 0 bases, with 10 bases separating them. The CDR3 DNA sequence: TGTGCCAGCAGTGAAGTGACGGAGTACTCTGGAAACACCATATATTTT. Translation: CASSEVTEYSGNTIYF.

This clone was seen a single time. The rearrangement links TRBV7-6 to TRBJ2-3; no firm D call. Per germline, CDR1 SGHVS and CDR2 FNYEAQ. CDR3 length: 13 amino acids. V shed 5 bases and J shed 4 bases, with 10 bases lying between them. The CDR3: CASSPPSSDTQYF. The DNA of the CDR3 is TGTGCCAGCAGCCCCCCGAGTTCAGATACGCAGTATTTT.

The DNA for the CDR3 is TGTGCCAGCAGCTTAACAACGACATCCCAAGAGACCCAGTACTTC. It codes for CASSLTTTSQETQYF. The chain uses TRBV7-3 and TRBJ2-5, with unresolved D. This CDR3 has 15 amino acids. With 0 bases removed from V and 1 base from J, the gap between germline ends came to 9 bases. Germline-derived CDR1 and CDR2 are SGHTA and FQGTGA.

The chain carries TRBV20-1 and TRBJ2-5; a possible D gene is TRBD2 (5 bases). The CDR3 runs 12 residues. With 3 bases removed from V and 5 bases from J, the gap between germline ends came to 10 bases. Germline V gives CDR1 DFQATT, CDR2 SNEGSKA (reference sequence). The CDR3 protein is CSASSGLETQYF. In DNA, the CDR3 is TGCAGTGCTAGTTCGGGGTTGGAGACCCAGTACTTC.

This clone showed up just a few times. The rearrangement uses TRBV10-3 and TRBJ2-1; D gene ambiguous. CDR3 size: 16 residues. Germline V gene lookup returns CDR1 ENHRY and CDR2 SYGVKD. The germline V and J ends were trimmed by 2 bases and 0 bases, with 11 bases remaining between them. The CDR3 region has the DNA TGTGCCATCAGTGAGGACTCCCTGAGCTCCTACAATGAGCAGTTCTTC. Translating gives CAISEDSLSSYNEQFF.

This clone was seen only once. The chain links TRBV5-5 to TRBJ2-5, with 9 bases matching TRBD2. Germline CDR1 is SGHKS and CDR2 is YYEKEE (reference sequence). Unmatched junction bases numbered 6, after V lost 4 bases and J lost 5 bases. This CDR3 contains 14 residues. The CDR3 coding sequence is TGTGCCAGCAGCACCGGGACTAGCTGGGAGACCCAGTACTTC. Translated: CASSTGTSWETQYF.

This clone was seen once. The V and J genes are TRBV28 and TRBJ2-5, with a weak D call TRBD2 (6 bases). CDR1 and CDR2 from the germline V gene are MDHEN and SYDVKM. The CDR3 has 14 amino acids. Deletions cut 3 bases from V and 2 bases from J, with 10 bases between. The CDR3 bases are TGTGCCAGCAGTTTTTCGGGGGTACAAGAGACCCAGTACTTC. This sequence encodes CASSFSGVQETQYF.

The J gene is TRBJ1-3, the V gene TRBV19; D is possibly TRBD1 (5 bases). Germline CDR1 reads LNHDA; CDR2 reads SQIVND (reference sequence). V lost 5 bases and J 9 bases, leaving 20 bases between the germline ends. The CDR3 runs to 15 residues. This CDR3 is CASSLIGTTPATIYF. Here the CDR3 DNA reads TGTGCCAGTAGTTTGATCGGGACTACGCCTGCCACCATATATTTT.

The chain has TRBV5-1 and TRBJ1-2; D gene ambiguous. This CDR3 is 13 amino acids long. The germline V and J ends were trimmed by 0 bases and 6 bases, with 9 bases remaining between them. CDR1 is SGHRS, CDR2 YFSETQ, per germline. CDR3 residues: CASSLDSRNGYTF. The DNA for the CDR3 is TGCGCCAGCAGCTTGGACTCCAGGAATGGCTACACCTTC.

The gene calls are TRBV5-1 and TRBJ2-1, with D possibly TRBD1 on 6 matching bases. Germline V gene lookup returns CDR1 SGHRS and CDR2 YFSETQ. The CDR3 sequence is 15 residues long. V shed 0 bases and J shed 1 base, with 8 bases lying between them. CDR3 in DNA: TGCGCCAGCAGCTTGGGAACAGGGTCCTACAATGAGCAGTTCTTC. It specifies CASSLGTGSYNEQFF. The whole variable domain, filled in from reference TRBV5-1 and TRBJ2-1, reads KAGVTQTPRYLIKTRGQQVTLSCSPISGHRSVSWYQQTPGQGLQFLFEYFSETQRNKGNFPGRFSGRQFSNSRSEMNVSTLELGDSALYLCASSLGTGSYNEQFFGPGTRLTVL.

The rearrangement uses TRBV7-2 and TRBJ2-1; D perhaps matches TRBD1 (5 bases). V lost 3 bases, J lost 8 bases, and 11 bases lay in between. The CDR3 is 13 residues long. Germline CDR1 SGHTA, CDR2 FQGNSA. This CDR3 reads CASSFGRGYEQFF. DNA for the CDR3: TGTGCCAGCAGCTTTGGAAGGGGTTATGAGCAGTTCTTC.

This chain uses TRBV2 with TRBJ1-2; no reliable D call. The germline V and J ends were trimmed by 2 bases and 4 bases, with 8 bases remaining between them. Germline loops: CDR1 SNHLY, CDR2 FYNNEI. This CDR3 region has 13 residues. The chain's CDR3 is CASSERGSYGYTF. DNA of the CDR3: TGTGCCAGCAGTGAAAGAGGATCCTATGGCTACACCTTC.

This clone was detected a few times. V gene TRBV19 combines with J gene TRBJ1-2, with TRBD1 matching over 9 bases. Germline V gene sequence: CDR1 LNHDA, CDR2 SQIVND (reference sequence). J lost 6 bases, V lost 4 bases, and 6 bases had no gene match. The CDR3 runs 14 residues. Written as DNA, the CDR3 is TGTGCCAGTAGTACCCGGACAGGGGTTGATGGCTACACCTTC. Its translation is CASSTRTGVDGYTF.

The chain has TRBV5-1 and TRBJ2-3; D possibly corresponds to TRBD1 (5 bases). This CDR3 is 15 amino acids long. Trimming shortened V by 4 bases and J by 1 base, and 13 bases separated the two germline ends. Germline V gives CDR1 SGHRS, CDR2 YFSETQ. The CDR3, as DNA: TGCGCCAGCAGCGGGGCGGAAGGAGGCACAGATACGCAGTATTTT. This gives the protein CASSGAEGGTDTQYF.

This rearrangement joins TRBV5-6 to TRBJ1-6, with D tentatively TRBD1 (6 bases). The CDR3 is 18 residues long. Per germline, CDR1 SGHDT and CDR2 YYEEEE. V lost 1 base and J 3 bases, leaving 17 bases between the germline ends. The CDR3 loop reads CASSLLPRTEDYNSPLHF. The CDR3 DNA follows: TGTGCCAGCAGCTTGTTACCCCGGACAGAGGACTATAATTCACCCCTCCACTTT. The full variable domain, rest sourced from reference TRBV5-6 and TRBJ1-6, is DAGVTQSPTHLIKTRGQQVTLRCSPKSGHDTVSWYQQALGQGPQFIFQYYEEEERQRGNFPDRFSGHQFPNYSSELNVNALLLGDSALYLCASSLLPRTEDYNSPLHFGNGTRLTVT.

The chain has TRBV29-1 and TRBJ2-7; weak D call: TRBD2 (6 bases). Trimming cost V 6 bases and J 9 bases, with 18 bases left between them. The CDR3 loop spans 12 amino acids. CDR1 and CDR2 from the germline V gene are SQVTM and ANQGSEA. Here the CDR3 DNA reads TGCAGCGTAGAACGCGGGGACCTAGGGCAGTACTTC. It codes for CSVERGDLGQYF.

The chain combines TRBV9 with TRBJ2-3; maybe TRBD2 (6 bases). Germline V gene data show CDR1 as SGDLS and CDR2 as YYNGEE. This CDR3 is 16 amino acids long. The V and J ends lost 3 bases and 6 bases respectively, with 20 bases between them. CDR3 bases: TGTGCCAGCAGCGACCTCCCGGGACTCAACATTGATACGCAGTATTTT. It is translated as CASSDLPGLNIDTQYF.

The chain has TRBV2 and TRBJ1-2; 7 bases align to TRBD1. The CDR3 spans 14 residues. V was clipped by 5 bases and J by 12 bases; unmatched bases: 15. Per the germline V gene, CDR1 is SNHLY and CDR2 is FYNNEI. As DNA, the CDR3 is TGTGCCAGCAGTACCGGGACAGCTTCCCTCTATGACACCTTC. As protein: CASSTGTASLYDTF.

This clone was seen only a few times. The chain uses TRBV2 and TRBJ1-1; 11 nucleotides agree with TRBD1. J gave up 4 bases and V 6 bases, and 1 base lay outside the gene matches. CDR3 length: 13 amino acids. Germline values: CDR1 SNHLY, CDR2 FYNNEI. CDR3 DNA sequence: TGTGCCAGCAGGGACAGGGGGCGCACTGAAGCTTTCTTT. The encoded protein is CASRDRGRTEAFF.

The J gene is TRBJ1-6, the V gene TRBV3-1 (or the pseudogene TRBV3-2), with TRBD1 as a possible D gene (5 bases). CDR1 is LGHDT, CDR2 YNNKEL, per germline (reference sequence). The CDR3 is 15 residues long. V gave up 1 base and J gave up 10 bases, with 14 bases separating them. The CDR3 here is CASSQVLGAGSPLHF. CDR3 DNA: TGTGCCAGCAGCCAAGTACTTGGCGCAGGGTCACCCCTCCACTTT.

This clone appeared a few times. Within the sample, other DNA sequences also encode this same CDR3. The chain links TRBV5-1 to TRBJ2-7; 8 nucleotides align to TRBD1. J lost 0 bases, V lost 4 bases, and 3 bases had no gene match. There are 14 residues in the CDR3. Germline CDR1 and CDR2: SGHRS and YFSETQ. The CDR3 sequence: CASSRTGSSYEQYF. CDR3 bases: TGCGCCAGCAGCCGGACAGGGAGCTCCTACGAGCAGTACTTC.

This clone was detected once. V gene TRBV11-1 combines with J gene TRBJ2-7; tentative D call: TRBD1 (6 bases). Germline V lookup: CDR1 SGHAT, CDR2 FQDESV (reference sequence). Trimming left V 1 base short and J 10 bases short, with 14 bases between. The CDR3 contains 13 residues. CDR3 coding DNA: TGTGCCAGCAGCTTAGAATCCTTGGGACACCAGTACTTC. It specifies CASSLESLGHQYF.